This T cell receptor (beta chain) emerged from a study of CD8+ T cells in alopecia areata. Study at large: Each recipient was a roughly 7-10-week-old female C3H/HeJ mouse given skin from an approximately 6-13-month-old C3H/HeJ donor with spontaneous alopecia. General study findings and limits: Lesional scalp, especially alopecia totalis/universalis, showed higher clonality than normal scalp. Among the cells sequenced in scalp samples are also the resident alphabeta T cells of normal skin.

Extraction of RNA preceded its reverse transcription into cDNA, which served as the sequencing template. Sequenced by immunoSEQ multiplex PCR; TCRdb stores in-frame clones only, minus some. This repertoire holds around 300,000 clones, and none appear only once. This CDR3 has 15 residues. Germline V gene lookup returns CDR1 NSQYPW and CDR2 LRSPGD (reference sequence). The ends were cut back, 4 bases at V and 1 base at J, with 10 bases in the middle. Separation of pooled cutaneous lymph node cells was by sorting with CD4, CD8alpha, NKG2D, NKG2ACE and other markers. In its sample, this clone was seen a few times. Its antigen is currently unknown. The germline and genes are mouse ones. The CDR3 end is not reached by the read, which stops 4 residues before it; the germline J gene fills it in.

Sample: CD4+ T cells sorted from a lymph node. The receptor comes from a C3H/HeJ mouse with alopecia areata. The mouse line has the MHC haplotype H2-k. J is TRBJ2-2 and V is TRBV1, with D possibly matching TRBD1 (6 bases). The CDR3 reads CTCSDEGENTGQLYF. CDR3 DNA, as far as it was read: TGCACCTGCAGTGATGAGGGGGAAAACACCGGG.